This T cell receptor beta chain derives from a study of shared clonotypes between healthy human individuals. General study results and limits: What rarefaction showed was incomplete sorted-subset sequencing despite large depth. The generation probabilities recorded for non-shared clonotypes fell below those of clonotypes shared by all four donors.

As concerns this clone: What it binds is not known.

Splitting of CD4+ cells produced CD45RA+ naive and CD45RA-negative memory subsets. The input for sorted-subset replicate PCRs was around 0.2 ug DNA, tens of thousands of T cell genomes. Assay: immunoSEQ multiplex PCR; the TCRdb copy retains only in-frame clones and omits some. This table has about 1.1 million clones, approximately 80% appearing once. This sequence was found in a young man in good health. Some clones in this sample may be carry-over from other donors' samples. Input material: memory CD4+ T cells from PBMCs. Subset: CD45RA-negative fraction.

The CDR3 DNA follows: TGTGCCAGCAGCCCGCGTTTCGGACGCTACGAGCAGTACTTC. As protein: CASSPRFGRYEQYF. The chain employs TRBV5-8 and TRBJ2-7; the D is unclear. The length of the CDR3 is 14 residues. Trimming took off 4 bases at V and 3 bases at J, with 14 bases between the two ends. Germline V gene sequence: CDR1 SGHTS, CDR2 YDEGEE.